The source of this T cell receptor (beta chain) is a study of T cells in Graves' hyperthyroidism and ophthalmopathy. Findings and limits, study-wide: Ophthalmopathy prediction by the model preceded onset by a median about 6 months.

Uncontrolled infection, other autoimmune disease, pregnancy or lactation disqualified patients from enrolment. Diagnoses used clinical symptoms, serum thyroxine and TRAb, thyroid ultrasound and orbital computed tomography. The source of the PBMCs was around 10 ml of fresh peripheral blood. Amplification targeted TCR beta CDR3 regions from RNA transcripts. First-round RT-PCR of the TCR CDR3 relied on the HTBI primer set. Using its own MiXCR run on the multiplex PCR reads, TCRdb lists one record per CDR3 protein. This table holds 300,000 to 400,000 distinct CDR3 sequences, approximately 14% found once. This clonotype turned up a few times. The antigen remains undetermined. Germline assignment: CDR1 SQVTM and CDR2 ANQGSEA. The CDR3 runs 13 residues. Germline trimming cut 4 bases from V and 3 bases from J; bases unmatched to any gene: 1.

Sequenced material: blood. This TCR derives from a woman aged 25 to 45 with Graves' ophthalmopathy. The chain combines TRBV29-1 with TRBJ2-7; TRBD2 matches 12 bases. CDR3 coding DNA: TGCAGCGTTGTGACTAGCGGGGGCTACGAGCAGTACTTC. Protein: CSVVTSGGYEQYF.